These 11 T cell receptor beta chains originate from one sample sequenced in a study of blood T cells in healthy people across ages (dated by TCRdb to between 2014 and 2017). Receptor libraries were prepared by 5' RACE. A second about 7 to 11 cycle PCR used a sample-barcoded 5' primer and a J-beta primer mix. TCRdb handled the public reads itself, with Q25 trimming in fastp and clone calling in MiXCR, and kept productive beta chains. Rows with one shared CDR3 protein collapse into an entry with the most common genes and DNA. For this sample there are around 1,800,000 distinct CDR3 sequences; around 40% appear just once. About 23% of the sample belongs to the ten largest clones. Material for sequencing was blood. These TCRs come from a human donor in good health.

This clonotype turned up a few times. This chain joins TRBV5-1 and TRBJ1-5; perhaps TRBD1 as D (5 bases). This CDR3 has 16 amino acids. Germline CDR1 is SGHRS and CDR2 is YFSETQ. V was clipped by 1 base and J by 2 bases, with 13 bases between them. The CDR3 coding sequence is TGCGCCAGCAGCTTGCAGGGTCCTCAGGGCAATCAGCCCCAGCATTTT. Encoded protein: CASSLQGPQGNQPQHF.

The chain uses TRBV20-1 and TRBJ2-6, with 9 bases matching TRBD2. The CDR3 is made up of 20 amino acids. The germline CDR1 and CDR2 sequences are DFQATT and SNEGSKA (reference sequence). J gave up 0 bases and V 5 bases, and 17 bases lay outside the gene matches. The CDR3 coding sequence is TGCAGTGCTGGGCCGATAAAAGGGGCGGGGGGGCCCTCTGGGGCCAACGTCCTGACTTTC. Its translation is CSAGPIKGAGGPSGANVLTF.

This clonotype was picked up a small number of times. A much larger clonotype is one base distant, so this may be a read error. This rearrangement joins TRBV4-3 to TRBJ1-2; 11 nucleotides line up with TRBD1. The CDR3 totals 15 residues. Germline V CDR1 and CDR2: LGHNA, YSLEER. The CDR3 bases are TGCACCAGCAGCCAAGAATACGGGACAGGGGGTGGCTACACCTTC. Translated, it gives CTSSQEYGTGGGYTF.

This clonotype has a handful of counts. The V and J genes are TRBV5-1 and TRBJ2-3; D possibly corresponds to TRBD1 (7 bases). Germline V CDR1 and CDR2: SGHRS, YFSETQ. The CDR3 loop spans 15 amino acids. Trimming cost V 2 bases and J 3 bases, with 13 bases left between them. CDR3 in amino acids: CASSFDRAGTDTQYF. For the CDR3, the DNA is TGCGCCAGCAGCTTTGACAGGGCGGGGACAGATACGCAGTATTTT.

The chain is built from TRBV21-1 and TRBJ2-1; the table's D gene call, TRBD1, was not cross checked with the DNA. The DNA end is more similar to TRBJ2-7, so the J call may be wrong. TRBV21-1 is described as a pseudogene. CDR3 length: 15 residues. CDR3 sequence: CASSNPSGVYNEQYF. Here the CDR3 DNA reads TGTGCCAGCAGCAACCCATCGGGGGTCTACAATGAGCAGTACTTC.

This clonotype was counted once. CDR3 in amino acids: CASSSRRSGLAGHEQFF. CDR3 DNA: TGTGCCAGCAGCTCAAGGCGGTCGGGACTAGCGGGTCATGAGCAGTTCTTC. This chain joins TRBV7-2 and TRBJ2-1, with 12 bases matching TRBD2. With V trimmed by 4 bases and J by 8 bases, 12 bases remained unmatched. The CDR3 runs 17 residues. The germline V gene has CDR1 SGHTA and CDR2 FQGNSA.

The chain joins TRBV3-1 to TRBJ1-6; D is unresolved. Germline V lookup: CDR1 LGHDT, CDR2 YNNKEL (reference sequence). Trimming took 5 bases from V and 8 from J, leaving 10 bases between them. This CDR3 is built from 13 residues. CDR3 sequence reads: CASSETLDSPLHF. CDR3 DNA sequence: TGTGCCAGCAGCGAAACACTGGATTCACCCCTCCACTTT.

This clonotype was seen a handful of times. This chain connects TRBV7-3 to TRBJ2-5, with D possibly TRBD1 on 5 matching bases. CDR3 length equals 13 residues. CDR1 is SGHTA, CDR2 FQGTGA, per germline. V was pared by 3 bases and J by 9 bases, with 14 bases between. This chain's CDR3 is CASSLITDSPQYF. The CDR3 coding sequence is TGTGCCAGCAGCTTGATTACCGACAGTCCCCAGTACTTC.

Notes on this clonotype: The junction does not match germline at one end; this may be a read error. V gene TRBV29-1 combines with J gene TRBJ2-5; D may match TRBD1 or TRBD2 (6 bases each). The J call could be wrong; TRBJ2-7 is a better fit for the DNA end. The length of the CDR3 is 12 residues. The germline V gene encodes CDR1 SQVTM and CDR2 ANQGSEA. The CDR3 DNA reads TGCAGCGCTGAAGAGGGGGGTAACGAGCAGTACTTC. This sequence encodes CSAEEGGNEQYF.

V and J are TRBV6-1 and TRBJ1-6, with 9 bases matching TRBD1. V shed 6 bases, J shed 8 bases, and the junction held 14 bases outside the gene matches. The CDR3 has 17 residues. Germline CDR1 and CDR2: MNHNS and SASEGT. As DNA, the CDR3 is TGTGCCAGCAGCCTCGTATCCGGGACAGGGAATTATTCACCCCTCCACTTT. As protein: CASSLVSGTGNYSPLHF.

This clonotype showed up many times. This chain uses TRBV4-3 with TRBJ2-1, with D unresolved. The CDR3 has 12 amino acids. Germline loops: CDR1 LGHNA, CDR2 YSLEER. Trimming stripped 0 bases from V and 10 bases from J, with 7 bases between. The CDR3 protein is CASSQDSREQFF. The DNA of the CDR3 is TGCGCCAGCAGCCAAGACTCCCGCGAGCAGTTCTTC.